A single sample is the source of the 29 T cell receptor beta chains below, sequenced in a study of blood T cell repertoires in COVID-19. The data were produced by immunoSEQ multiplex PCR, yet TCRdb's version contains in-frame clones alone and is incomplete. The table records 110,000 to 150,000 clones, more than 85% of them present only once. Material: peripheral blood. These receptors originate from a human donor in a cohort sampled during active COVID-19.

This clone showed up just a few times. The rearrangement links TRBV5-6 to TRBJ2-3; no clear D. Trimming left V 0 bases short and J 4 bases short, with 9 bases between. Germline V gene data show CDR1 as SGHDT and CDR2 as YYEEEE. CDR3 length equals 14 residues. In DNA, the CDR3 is TGTGCCAGCAGCTTGGGGGCTTCGGCAGATACGCAGTATTTT. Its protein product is CASSLGASADTQYF.

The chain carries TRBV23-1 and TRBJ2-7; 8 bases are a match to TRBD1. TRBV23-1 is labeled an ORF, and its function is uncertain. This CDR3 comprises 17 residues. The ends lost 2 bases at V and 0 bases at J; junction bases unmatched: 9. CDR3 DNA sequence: TGCGCCAGCAGTCAACCCTGGACAGGGTGCATCTCCTACGAGCAGTACTTC. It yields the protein CASSQPWTGCISYEQYF.

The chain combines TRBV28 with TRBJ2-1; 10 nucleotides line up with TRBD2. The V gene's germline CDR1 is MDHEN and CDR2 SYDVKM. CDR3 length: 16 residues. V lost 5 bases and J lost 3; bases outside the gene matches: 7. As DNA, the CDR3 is TGTGCCAGCAGTGCCTTACTAGCGGGAAACTACAATGAGCAGTTCTTC. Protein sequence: CASSALLAGNYNEQFF.

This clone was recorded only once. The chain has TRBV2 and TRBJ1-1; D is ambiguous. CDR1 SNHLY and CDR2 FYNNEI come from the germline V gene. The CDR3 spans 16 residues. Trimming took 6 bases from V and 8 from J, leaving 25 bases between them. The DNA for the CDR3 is TGTGCCAGCAGCCTAACCGGGCGGGGAAAGAGGCAGGAAGCTTTCTTT. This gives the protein CASSLTGRGKRQEAFF.

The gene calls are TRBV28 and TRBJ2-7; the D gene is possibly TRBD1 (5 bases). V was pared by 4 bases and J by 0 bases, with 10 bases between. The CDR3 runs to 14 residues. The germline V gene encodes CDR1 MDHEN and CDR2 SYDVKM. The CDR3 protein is CASSSPGISYEQYF. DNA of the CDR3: TGTGCCAGCAGTTCCCCAGGGATCTCCTACGAGCAGTACTTC.

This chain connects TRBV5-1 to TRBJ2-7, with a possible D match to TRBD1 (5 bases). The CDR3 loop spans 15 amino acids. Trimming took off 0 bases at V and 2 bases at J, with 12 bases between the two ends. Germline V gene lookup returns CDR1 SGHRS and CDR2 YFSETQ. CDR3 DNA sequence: TGCGCCAGCAGCTTGGCTCCGCAGGACACCTACGAGCAGTACTTC. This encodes CASSLAPQDTYEQYF.

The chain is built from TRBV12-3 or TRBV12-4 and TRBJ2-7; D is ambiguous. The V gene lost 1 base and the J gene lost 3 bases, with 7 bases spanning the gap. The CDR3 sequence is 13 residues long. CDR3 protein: CASSLGTFYEQYF. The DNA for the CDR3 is TGTGCCAGCAGTTTAGGCACTTTCTACGAGCAGTACTTC.

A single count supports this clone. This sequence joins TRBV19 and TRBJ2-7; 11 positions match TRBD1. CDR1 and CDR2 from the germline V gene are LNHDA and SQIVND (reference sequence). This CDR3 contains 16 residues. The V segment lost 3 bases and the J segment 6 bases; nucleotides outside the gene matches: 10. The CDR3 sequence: CASSMGPGQGVGEQYF. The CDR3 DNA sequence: TGTGCCAGTAGTATGGGGCCGGGACAGGGGGTCGGCGAGCAGTACTTC. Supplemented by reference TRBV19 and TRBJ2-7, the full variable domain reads DGGITQSPKYLFRKEGQNVTLSCEQNLNHDAMYWYRQDPGQGLRLIYYSQIVNDFQKGDIAEGYSVSREKKESFPLTVTSAQKNPTAFYLCASSMGPGQGVGEQYFGPGTRLTVT.

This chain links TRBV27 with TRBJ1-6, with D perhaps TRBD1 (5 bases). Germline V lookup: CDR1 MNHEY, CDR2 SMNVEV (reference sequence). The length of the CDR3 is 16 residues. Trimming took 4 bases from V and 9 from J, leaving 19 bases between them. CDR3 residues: CASSSRDGGFSSPLHF. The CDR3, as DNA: TGTGCCAGCAGTTCCCGGGACGGGGGATTCAGTTCACCCCTCCACTTT.

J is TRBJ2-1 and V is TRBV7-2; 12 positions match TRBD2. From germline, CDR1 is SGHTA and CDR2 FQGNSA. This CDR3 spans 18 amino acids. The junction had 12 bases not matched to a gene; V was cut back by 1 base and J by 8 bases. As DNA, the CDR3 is TGTGCCAGCAGCTTAGGAGGTAGGCCTAGCGGGAGGGGCTATGAGCAGTTCTTC. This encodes CASSLGGRPSGRGYEQFF.

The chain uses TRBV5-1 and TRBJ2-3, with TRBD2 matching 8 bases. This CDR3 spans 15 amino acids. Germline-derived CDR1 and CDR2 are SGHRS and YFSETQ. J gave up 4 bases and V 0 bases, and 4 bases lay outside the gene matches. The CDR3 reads CASSLGAGDADTQYF. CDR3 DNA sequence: TGCGCCAGCAGCTTGGGAGCGGGAGATGCAGATACGCAGTATTTT.

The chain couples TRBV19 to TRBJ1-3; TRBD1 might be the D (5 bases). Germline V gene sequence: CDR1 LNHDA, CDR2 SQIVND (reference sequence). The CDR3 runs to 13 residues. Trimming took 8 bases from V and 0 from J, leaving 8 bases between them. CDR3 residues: CASGAFSGNTIYF. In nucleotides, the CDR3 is TGTGCCAGTGGGGCCTTCTCTGGAAACACCATATATTTT.

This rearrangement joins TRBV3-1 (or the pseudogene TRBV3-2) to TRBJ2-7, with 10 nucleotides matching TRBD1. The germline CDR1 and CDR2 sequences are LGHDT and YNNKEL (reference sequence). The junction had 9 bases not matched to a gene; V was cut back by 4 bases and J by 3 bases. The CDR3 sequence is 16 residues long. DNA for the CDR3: TGTGCCAGCAGCCGGGACAGGGGAGGTAGATTCTACGAGCAGTACTTC. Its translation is CASSRDRGGRFYEQYF.

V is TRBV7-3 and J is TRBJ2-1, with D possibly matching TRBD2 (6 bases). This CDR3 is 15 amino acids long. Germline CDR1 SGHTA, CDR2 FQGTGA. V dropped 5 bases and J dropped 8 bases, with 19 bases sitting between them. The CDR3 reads CASSPGLTAGHEQFF. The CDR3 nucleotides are TGTGCCAGCAGCCCCGGACTGACGGCGGGACATGAGCAGTTCTTC.

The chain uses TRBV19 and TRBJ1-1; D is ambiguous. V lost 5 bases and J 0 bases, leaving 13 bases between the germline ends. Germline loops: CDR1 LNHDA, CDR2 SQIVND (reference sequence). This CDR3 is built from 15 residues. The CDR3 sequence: CASSPTSTLNTEAFF. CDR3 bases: TGTGCCAGTAGTCCTACGAGTACCTTGAACACTGAAGCTTTCTTT.

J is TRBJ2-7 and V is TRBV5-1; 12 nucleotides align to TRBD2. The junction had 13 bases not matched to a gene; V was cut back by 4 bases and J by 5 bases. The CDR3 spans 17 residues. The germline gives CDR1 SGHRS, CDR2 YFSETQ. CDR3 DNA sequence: TGCGCCAGCAGCCCACCGGGCTCTAGCGGGGGGGCCAACGAGCAGTACTTC. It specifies CASSPPGSSGGANEQYF.

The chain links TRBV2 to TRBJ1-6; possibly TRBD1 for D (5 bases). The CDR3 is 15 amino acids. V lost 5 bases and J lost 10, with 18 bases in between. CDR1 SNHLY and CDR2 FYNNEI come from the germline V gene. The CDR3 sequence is CASSKQAGGHSPLHF. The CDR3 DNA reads TGTGCCAGCAGTAAACAGGCAGGAGGGCACTCACCCCTCCACTTT.

In nucleotides, the CDR3 is TGTGCCAGCAGTTTACGACTAGCGGGGGTTGATACGCAGTATTTT. As protein: CASSLRLAGVDTQYF. The rearrangement uses TRBV27 and TRBJ2-3; 12 nucleotides align to TRBD2. V shed 2 bases, J shed 6 bases, and the junction held 3 bases outside the gene matches. Germline V CDR1 and CDR2: MNHEY, SMNVEV (reference sequence). This CDR3 spans 15 amino acids.

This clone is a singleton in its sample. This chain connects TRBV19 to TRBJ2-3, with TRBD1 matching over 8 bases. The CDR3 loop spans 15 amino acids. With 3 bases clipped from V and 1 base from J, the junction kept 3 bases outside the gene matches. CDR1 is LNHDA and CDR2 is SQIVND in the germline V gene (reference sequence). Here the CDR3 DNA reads TGTGCCAGTAGTATCGCGACAGGGGGCACAGATACGCAGTATTTT. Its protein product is CASSIATGGTDTQYF.

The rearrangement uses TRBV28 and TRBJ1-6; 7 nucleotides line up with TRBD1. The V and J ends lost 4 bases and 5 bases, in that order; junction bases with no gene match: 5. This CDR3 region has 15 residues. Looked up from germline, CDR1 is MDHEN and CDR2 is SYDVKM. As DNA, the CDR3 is TGTGCCAGCAGTTCGGGACAGAGACATAATTCACCCCTCCACTTT. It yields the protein CASSSGQRHNSPLHF.

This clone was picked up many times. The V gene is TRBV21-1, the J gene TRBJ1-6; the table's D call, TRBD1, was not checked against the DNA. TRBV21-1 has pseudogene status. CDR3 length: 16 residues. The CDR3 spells CASSKGHRGLSSPLHF. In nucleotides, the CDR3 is TGTGCCAGCAGCAAAGGCCACAGGGGGCTAAGTTCACCCCTCCACTTT.

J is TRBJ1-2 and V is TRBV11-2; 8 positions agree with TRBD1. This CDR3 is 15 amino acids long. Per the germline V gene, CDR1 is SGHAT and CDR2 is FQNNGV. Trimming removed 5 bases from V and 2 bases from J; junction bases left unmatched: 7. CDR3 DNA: TGTGCCAGCAGCCGGACAGGGAATGGAAACTATGGCTACACCTTC. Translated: CASSRTGNGNYGYTF.

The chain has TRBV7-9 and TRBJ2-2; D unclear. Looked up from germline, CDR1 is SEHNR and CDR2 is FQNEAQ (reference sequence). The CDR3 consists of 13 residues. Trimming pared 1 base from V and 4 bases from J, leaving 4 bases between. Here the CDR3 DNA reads TGTGCCAGCAGCTTAGTCTCCACCGGGGAGCTGTTTTTT. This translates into CASSLVSTGELFF.

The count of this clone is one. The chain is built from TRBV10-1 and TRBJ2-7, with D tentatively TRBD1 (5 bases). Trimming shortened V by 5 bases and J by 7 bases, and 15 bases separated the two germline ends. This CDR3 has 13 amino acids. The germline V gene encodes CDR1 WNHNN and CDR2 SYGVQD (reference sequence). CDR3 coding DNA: TGCGCCAGCAGTAGTAGGCCCGCAGGGGAGCAGTACTTC. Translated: CASSSRPAGEQYF.

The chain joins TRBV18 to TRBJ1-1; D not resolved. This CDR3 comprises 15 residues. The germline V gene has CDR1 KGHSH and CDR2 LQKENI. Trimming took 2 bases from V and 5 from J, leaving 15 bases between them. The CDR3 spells CASSPRWAGWTEAFF. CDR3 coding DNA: TGTGCCAGCTCACCAAGGTGGGCGGGATGGACTGAAGCTTTCTTT.

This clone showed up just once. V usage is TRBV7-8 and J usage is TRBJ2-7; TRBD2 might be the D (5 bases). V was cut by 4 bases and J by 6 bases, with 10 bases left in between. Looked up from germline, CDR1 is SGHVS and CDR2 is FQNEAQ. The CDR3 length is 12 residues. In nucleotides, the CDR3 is TGTGCCAGCAGCTCCCGCCGGGGCGAGCAGTACTTC. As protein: CASSSRRGEQYF.

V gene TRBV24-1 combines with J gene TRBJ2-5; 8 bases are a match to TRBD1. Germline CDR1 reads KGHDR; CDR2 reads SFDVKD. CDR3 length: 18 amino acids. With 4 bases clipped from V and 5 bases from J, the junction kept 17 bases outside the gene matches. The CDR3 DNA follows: TGTGCCACCAGTGACAGCCGAATACAGGGGGGAGTTGTCGAGACCCAGTACTTC. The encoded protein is CATSDSRIQGGVVETQYF.

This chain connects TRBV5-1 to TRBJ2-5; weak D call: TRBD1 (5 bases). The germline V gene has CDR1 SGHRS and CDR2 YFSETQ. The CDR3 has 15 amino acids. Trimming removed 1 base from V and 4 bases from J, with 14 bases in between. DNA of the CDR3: TGCGCCAGCAGCTTGACGGCAGGGCCGGCAGAGACCCAGTACTTC. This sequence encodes CASSLTAGPAETQYF.

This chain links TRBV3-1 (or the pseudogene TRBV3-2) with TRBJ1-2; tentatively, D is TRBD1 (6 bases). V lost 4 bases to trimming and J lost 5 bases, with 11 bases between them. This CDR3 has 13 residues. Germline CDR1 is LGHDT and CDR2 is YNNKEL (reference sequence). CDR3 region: CASSPGGRYGYTF. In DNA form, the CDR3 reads TGTGCCAGCAGCCCGGGGGGCCGGTATGGCTACACCTTC.